The subject of this entry is one TCR beta chain. The data originate from a study of cytomegalovirus exposure and HLA in healthy donors. Only in-frame clones appear in the TCRdb table, and some are missing; sequencing was by immunoSEQ multiplex PCR. Of about 240,000 clones listed, roughly 86% were seen once; the top ten hold roughly 1.2%. The CDR3 consists of 15 residues. With 7 bases clipped from V and 4 bases from J, the junction kept 10 bases outside the gene matches. Germline CDR1 reads SNHLY; CDR2 reads FYNNEI. The gene calls are TRBV2 and TRBJ1-2; 9 bases agree with TRBD1. The sequence derives from a woman aged 25 to 39 in good health and CMV-seropositive. Sequencing was carried out using PBMCs. CDR3: CASTQFRDRAYGYTF. The CDR3 coding sequence is TGTGCCAGCACTCAATTCCGGGACAGGGCCTATGGCTACACCTTC.